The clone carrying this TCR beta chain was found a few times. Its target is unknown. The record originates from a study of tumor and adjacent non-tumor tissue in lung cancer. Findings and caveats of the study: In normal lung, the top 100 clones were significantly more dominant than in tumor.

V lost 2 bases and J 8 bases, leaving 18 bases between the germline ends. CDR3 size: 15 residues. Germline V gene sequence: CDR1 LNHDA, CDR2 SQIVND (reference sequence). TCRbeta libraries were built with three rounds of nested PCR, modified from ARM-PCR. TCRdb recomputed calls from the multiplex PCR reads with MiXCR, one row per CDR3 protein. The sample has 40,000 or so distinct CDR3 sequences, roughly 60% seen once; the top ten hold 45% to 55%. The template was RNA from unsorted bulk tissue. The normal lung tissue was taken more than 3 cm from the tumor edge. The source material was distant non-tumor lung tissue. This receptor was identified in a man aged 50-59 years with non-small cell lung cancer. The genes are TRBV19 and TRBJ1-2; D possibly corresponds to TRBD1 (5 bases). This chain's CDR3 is CASSIRVTGPGGYTF. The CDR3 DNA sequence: TGTGCCAGTAGTATAAGGGTTACGGGGCCGGGAGGCTACACCTTC.